Presented here are 32 T cell receptor beta chains from one specimen sequenced in a study of CD8+ T cells in alopecia areata. Extracted RNA was reverse transcribed into cDNA, the sequencing template. Sequencing was performed with immunoSEQ multiplex PCR; in TCRdb, only in-frame clones are kept and a portion is missing. The sample shows about 220,000 clones, about 50% of them seen only once. This sample's treatment: oral pan-JAK inhibitor, 5-10 mg twice daily. This material consisted of CD4+ T cells sorted from blood, taken at week 4, from a patient treated with tofacitinib. These receptor sequences come from a human donor with alopecia areata.

This clone was seen more than once but under ten times. The chain has TRBV18 and TRBJ2-5; D gene unclear. CDR3 size: 12 residues. Germline-derived CDR1 and CDR2 are KGHSH and LQKENI. V lost 1 base and J lost 7, with 7 bases in between. The CDR3 spells CASSPRERTQYF. The CDR3 DNA sequence: TGTGCCAGCTCACCACGAGAAAGGACCCAGTACTTC.

The chain is built from TRBV5-1 and TRBJ2-2; either TRBD1 or TRBD2 may supply D (5 bases each). The V end lost 4 bases, the J end lost 7 bases, and 11 bases lay between the germline ends. The CDR3 is made up of 13 amino acids. Germline assignment: CDR1 SGHRS and CDR2 YFSETQ. The CDR3 protein is CASSPGTLGELFF. DNA for the CDR3: TGCGCCAGCAGCCCTGGGACCCTCGGGGAGCTGTTTTTT.

The chain uses TRBV5-1 and TRBJ2-1; the D is unclear. Between the trimmed V and J ends, which lost 5 bases and 8 bases, there was a span of 14 bases. Germline V gives CDR1 SGHRS, CDR2 YFSETQ. CDR3 length: 13 amino acids. The CDR3 nucleotides read TGCGCCAGCAGGCCATCCTCTAGGGATGAGCAGTTCTTC. This sequence encodes CASRPSSRDEQFF. Filled out from reference TRBV5-1 and TRBJ2-1, the complete variable domain reads KAGVTQTPRYLIKTRGQQVTLSCSPISGHRSVSWYQQTPGQGLQFLFEYFSETQRNKGNFPGRFSGRQFSNSRSEMNVSTLELGDSALYLCASRPSSRDEQFFGPGTRLTVL.

This clone has more than one count but fewer than ten. CDR3 coding DNA: TGTGCCATCAGTCCCCGGACTAGCGGGGGGACAAACAATGAGCAGTTCTTC. This encodes CAISPRTSGGTNNEQFF. The genes are TRBV10-3 and TRBJ2-1; TRBD2 matches 14 bases. Germline V gene data show CDR1 as ENHRY and CDR2 as SYGVKD. The trim removed 5 bases at V and 5 bases at J, leaving 8 bases unmatched. This CDR3 contains 17 residues.

V and J are TRBV2 and TRBJ1-2, with D hard to call. V lost 8 bases, J lost 0 bases, and 7 bases lay in between. The germline V gene encodes CDR1 SNHLY and CDR2 FYNNEI. The CDR3 loop spans 12 amino acids. In DNA form, the CDR3 reads TGTGCCAGCCGAGATCCTAACTATGGCTACACCTTC. Translation gives CASRDPNYGYTF.

The CDR3 bases are TGCGCCAGCAGTGAGTTGGCGGGACAGGCCCATGAGCAGTTCTTC. Amino acids: CASSELAGQAHEQFF. The V gene is TRBV10-1, the J gene TRBJ2-1; 8 bases fit TRBD1. This CDR3 is 15 amino acids long. CDR1 is WNHNN and CDR2 is SYGVQD in the germline V gene (reference sequence). V gave up 1 base and J gave up 8 bases; unmatched junction bases: 7.

V is TRBV15 and J is TRBJ2-1; perhaps TRBD2 as D (7 bases). The ends were cut back, 5 bases at V and 4 bases at J, with 18 bases in the middle. The CDR3 covers 16 residues. CDR1 is LNHNV and CDR2 is YYDKDF in the germline V gene (reference sequence). The CDR3 sequence: CATSPRGGGPYNEQFF. CDR3 sequence (DNA): TGTGCCACCAGCCCCCGGGGCGGGGGCCCTTACAATGAGCAGTTCTTC.

The genes are TRBV4-3 and TRBJ2-3; D gene ambiguous. The germline gives CDR1 LGHNA, CDR2 YSLEER. The V and J ends lost 1 base and 3 bases respectively, with 8 bases between them. The length of the CDR3 is 14 residues. As DNA, the CDR3 is TGCGCCAGCAGCCAAGGGTTAGGGACAGATACGCAGTATTTT. Amino acid sequence: CASSQGLGTDTQYF.

The J gene is TRBJ2-5, the V gene TRBV28, with D possibly called TRBD1 or TRBD2 (5 bases each). Germline V gene data show CDR1 as MDHEN and CDR2 as SYDVKM. CDR3 length equals 13 residues. Trimming took 2 bases from V and 1 from J, leaving 5 bases between them. The CDR3 DNA sequence: TGTGCCAGCAGTTTAGGGACCCAAGAGACCCAGTACTTC. The encoded protein is CASSLGTQETQYF.

V and J are TRBV14 and TRBJ1-2; TRBD1 is a possible D gene (6 bases). V was trimmed by 4 bases and J by 6 bases, leaving 12 bases between them. Germline assignment: CDR1 SGHDN and CDR2 FVKESK. The CDR3 sequence is 13 residues long. CDR3 coding DNA: TGTGCCAGCAGCCCAACAGGGCTGGATGGCTACACCTTC. Translation gives CASSPTGLDGYTF.

The gene calls are TRBV30 and TRBJ2-7; D ambiguous. V shed 8 bases and J shed 1 base, with 12 bases lying between them. This CDR3 spans 12 amino acids. CDR1 and CDR2 (germline): GTSNPN, SVGIG (reference sequence). CDR3 in DNA: TGTGCCGCCACCATCGGGTCCTACGAGCAGTACTTC. This translates into CAATIGSYEQYF.

J is TRBJ2-6 and V is TRBV9, with 7 bases that match TRBD1. The germline CDR1 and CDR2 sequences are SGDLS and YYNGEE. Trimming took 4 bases from V and 1 from J; bases not matched to a gene: 8. CDR3 length equals 17 residues. DNA for the CDR3: TGTGCCAGCAGCCCCCGGACAGGTCCATCTGGGGCCAACGTCCTGACTTTC. This translates into CASSPRTGPSGANVLTF.

Many counts were recorded for this clone. The chain is built from TRBV11-2 and TRBJ1-1; D gene uncertain. The ends were cut back, 6 bases at V and 8 bases at J, with 16 bases in the middle. Germline lookup yields CDR1 SGHAT and CDR2 FQNNGV. The CDR3 totals 13 residues. The CDR3 protein is CASRDLRVREAFF. The CDR3 DNA reads TGTGCCAGCAGGGACCTGAGGGTAAGAGAAGCTTTCTTT.

This clone showed up many times. The chain carries TRBV11-2 and TRBJ2-3, with D possibly being TRBD1 (5 bases). Germline CDR1 SGHAT, CDR2 FQNNGV. Trimming took off 3 bases at V and 0 bases at J, with 7 bases between the two ends. The CDR3 loop spans 14 amino acids. The CDR3 here is CASSLTASTDTQYF. The CDR3 DNA reads TGTGCCAGCAGCTTGACAGCTAGCACAGATACGCAGTATTTT.

This chain uses TRBV19 with TRBJ2-5; 10 bases are a match to TRBD1. Unmatched junction bases numbered 9, after V lost 6 bases and J lost 5 bases. The CDR3 spans 15 residues. In germline, CDR1 is LNHDA, CDR2 SQIVND (reference sequence). Written as DNA, the CDR3 is TGTGCCAGTAGCCCAAAGACAGGGGGCACGGAGACCCAGTACTTC. It yields the protein CASSPKTGGTETQYF.

This CDR3 is CASSQDRGGIGYGYTF. The CDR3 bases are TGCGCCAGCAGCCAAGATCGCGGGGGGATTGGCTATGGCTACACCTTC. This sequence joins TRBV4-3 and TRBJ1-2, with D possibly matching TRBD1 (5 bases). V was shortened by 0 bases and J by 4 bases, with 15 bases between the two germline ends. From germline, CDR1 is LGHNA and CDR2 YSLEER. The CDR3 is 16 amino acids.

This clone turned up a few times. The chain employs TRBV5-1 and TRBJ2-2; 7 nucleotides match TRBD1. Trimming removed 4 bases from V and 3 bases from J; junction bases left unmatched: 3. The CDR3 extends over 14 amino acids. The germline V gene encodes CDR1 SGHRS and CDR2 YFSETQ. In DNA, the CDR3 is TGCGCCAGCAGCAAAGGACAGGACACCGGGGAGCTGTTTTTT. Its protein is CASSKGQDTGELFF.

A few counts support this clone. The rearrangement uses TRBV4-3 and TRBJ2-1, with TRBD2 matching over 8 bases. The germline V gene has CDR1 LGHNA and CDR2 YSLEER. Germline trimming cut 0 bases from V and 2 bases from J; bases unmatched to any gene: 6. CDR3 length: 17 amino acids. The chain's CDR3 is CASSQDSGGGPYNEQFF. DNA of the CDR3: TGCGCCAGCAGCCAAGATTCAGGCGGGGGGCCCTACAATGAGCAGTTCTTC.

V and J are TRBV25-1 and TRBJ1-4; 10 positions match TRBD1. The V segment lost 7 bases and the J segment 11 bases; nucleotides outside the gene matches: 7. This CDR3 region has 13 residues. Germline V lookup: CDR1 MGHDK, CDR2 SYGVNS. This CDR3 reads CASTLRTGGKLFF. CDR3 coding DNA: TGTGCCAGCACCCTCCGGACAGGGGGGAAACTGTTTTTT.

The chain recombines TRBV30 with TRBJ1-6; 8 positions match TRBD1. Germline values: CDR1 GTSNPN, CDR2 SVGIG (reference sequence). The CDR3 has 14 amino acids. The ends lost 6 bases at V and 8 bases at J; junction bases unmatched: 9. The CDR3 sequence: CACSRGQDDSPLHF. In DNA form, the CDR3 reads TGTGCCTGTAGCAGGGGACAGGACGATTCACCCCTCCACTTT.

CDR3 loop: CASSVTEKDTQYF. In DNA, the CDR3 is TGTGCCAGCAGCGTAACGGAGAAGGATACGCAGTATTTT. The genes are TRBV7-2 and TRBJ2-3; unclear D gene. The CDR3 is 13 residues long. Trimming removed 5 bases from V and 6 bases from J, with 12 bases in between. CDR1 and CDR2 (germline): SGHTA, FQGNSA.

A few counts support this clone. The rearrangement links TRBV2 to TRBJ2-6; D may correspond to TRBD1 or TRBD2 (5 bases each). This CDR3 region has 15 residues. Germline values: CDR1 SNHLY, CDR2 FYNNEI. The V end was cut by 5 bases, the J end by 1 base, with 9 bases between. As DNA, the CDR3 is TGTGCCAGCAGTCGAGGGGCTTCTGGGGCCAACGTCCTGACTTTC. Protein sequence: CASSRGASGANVLTF.

This clone appeared a few times. V gene TRBV19 combines with J gene TRBJ2-7, with TRBD1 as a possible D gene (5 bases). From germline, CDR1 is LNHDA and CDR2 SQIVND (reference sequence). The CDR3 has 13 amino acids. V gave up 6 bases and J gave up 2 bases, with 11 bases separating them. The CDR3 DNA is TGTGCCAGTAGCTCACAGGCCCCCTACGAGCAGTACTTC. Its translation is CASSSQAPYEQYF.

This clone has a handful of counts. This sequence joins TRBV10-3 and TRBJ2-1; TRBD1 might be the D (5 bases). V lost 7 bases and J 9 bases, leaving 16 bases between the germline ends. The CDR3 length is 13 residues. Germline V gene lookup returns CDR1 ENHRY and CDR2 SYGVKD. CDR3 region: CAITQSSQGEQFF. The CDR3 nucleotides are TGTGCCATCACCCAGTCCTCCCAGGGTGAGCAGTTCTTC.

This clone was seen only a few times. V usage is TRBV5-1 and J usage is TRBJ2-5; D not certain. The CDR3 totals 15 residues. The germline V and J ends were trimmed by 3 bases and 5 bases, with 17 bases remaining between them. The V gene's germline CDR1 is SGHRS and CDR2 YFSETQ. CDR3 sequence reads: CASSSGRKAGETQYF. The CDR3 DNA reads as TGCGCCAGCAGCTCAGGACGGAAGGCTGGTGAGACCCAGTACTTC.

This sequence joins TRBV29-1 and TRBJ2-5; D tentatively fits TRBD1 or TRBD2 (5 bases each). Trimming removed 4 bases from V and 5 bases from J, with 14 bases in between. Germline CDR1 and CDR2: SQVTM and ANQGSEA. The CDR3 sequence is 13 residues long. This chain's CDR3 is CSVAMGVGETQYF. CDR3 in DNA: TGCAGCGTTGCTATGGGGGTTGGGGAGACCCAGTACTTC.

The V and J genes are TRBV7-2 and TRBJ2-7; D is undetermined. The CDR3 is made up of 15 amino acids. V gave up 1 base and J gave up 3 bases, with 13 bases separating them. Germline CDR1 reads SGHTA; CDR2 reads FQGNSA. The CDR3 region has the DNA TGTGCCAGCAGCTTAGAGGCCAACAATCTCTACGAGCAGTACTTC. It yields the protein CASSLEANNLYEQYF.

This clone was seen a handful of times. The chain employs TRBV29-1 and TRBJ1-1; no clear D gene. Trimming took 4 bases from V and 3 from J, leaving 9 bases between them. Germline lookup yields CDR1 SQVTM and CDR2 ANQGSEA. CDR3 length equals 12 residues. The CDR3: CSVVGRYTEAFF. CDR3 sequence (DNA): TGCAGCGTTGTGGGAAGGTACACTGAAGCTTTCTTT.

The chain recombines TRBV25-1 with TRBJ1-6; tentative D call: TRBD1 (5 bases). The CDR3 runs 16 residues. Germline V lookup: CDR1 MGHDK, CDR2 SYGVNS. Trimming removed 1 base at V and 7 bases at J, with 14 bases between. The CDR3 DNA reads TGTGCCAGCAGTGAATCTCGGACAAGGCTGAATTCACCCCTCCACTTT. As protein: CASSESRTRLNSPLHF.

This sequence joins TRBV14 and TRBJ2-2, with D perhaps matching TRBD1 (5 bases). This CDR3 comprises 18 residues. CDR1 SGHDN and CDR2 FVKESK come from the germline V gene. V was shortened by 0 bases and J by 0 bases, with 14 bases between the two germline ends. Written as DNA, the CDR3 is TGTGCCAGCAGCCAAGATATCCTGACAGCCTCGAACACCGGGGAGCTGTTTTTT. Translated: CASSQDILTASNTGELFF.

This clone has a handful of counts. The V call is TRBV21-1, the J call TRBJ1-5. TRBV21-1 is a pseudogene locus. This CDR3 region has 18 residues. The DNA for the CDR3 is TGTGCCAGCAGCAAAGCGCTTTATCGGGCCTCAAGCAATCAGCCCCAGCATTTT. Amino acids: CASSKALYRASSNQPQHF.

The V gene is TRBV29-1, the J gene TRBJ1-2; D ambiguous. The CDR3 runs to 9 residues. V lost 6 bases, J lost 8 bases, and 7 bases lay in between. Looked up from germline, CDR1 is SQVTM and CDR2 is ANQGSEA. CDR3 sequence (DNA): TGCAGCGTCCTGAGCGGCTACACCTTC. Amino acids: CSVLSGYTF.